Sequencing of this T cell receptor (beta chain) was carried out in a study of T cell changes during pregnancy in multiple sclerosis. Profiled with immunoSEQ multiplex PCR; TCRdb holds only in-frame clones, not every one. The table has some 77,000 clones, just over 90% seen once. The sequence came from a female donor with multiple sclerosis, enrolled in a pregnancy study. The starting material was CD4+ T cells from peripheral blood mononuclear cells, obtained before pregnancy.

The CDR3 region has the DNA TGTGCCAGCAGCACGGCGGATACAAGGAGCACAGATACGCAGTATTTT. It specifies CASSTADTRSTDTQYF. The chain is built from TRBV5-4 and TRBJ2-3; no reliable D call. The V end was cut by 4 bases, the J end by 0 bases, with 15 bases between. The CDR3 spans 16 residues. CDR1 and CDR2 (germline): SGHNT, YYREEE (reference sequence).